These T cell receptor beta chains were read from a single sample in a study of shared clonotypes between healthy human individuals. The data were produced by immunoSEQ multiplex PCR, yet TCRdb's version contains in-frame clones alone and is incomplete. The table has about 1 million clones, under 80% seen once. The material sequenced was memory CD4+ T cells sorted from blood. These receptors all stem from a young man in good health. Both conserved end residues are part of each CDR3. Fields, in order: clone size, D gene, V gene, J gene, CDR3 DNA, CDR3 protein. D genes are given only for firm matches. Expanded clones get a size class; other rows say once, few or many, or leave the size out.

abundance: -; d_gene: -; v_gene: TRBV7-6; j_gene: TRBJ2-3; CDR3nt: TGTGCCAGCAGCTTAAGAGGCCCCCAAGATACGCAGTATTTT; CDR3aa: CASSLRGPQDTQYF
abundance: -; d_gene: TRBD1; v_gene: TRBV11-2; j_gene: TRBJ2-3; CDR3nt: TGTGCCAGCACCAAGGGGGCCACAGATACGCAGTATTTT; CDR3aa: CASTKGATDTQYF
abundance: -; d_gene: -; v_gene: TRBV18; j_gene: TRBJ1-2; CDR3nt: TGTGCCAGCTCCCAACAGGGCGGGAATGGCTACACCTTC; CDR3aa: CASSQQGGNGYTF
abundance: few; d_gene: -; v_gene: TRBV7-7; j_gene: TRBJ2-2; CDR3nt: TGTGCTAGCAGCTTATCCGACAAAACCGGGGAGCTGTTTTTT; CDR3aa: CASSLSDKTGELFF
abundance: -; d_gene: TRBD2; v_gene: TRBV5-1; j_gene: TRBJ2-7; CDR3nt: TGCGCCAGCAGCGCGGGACTAGAGGGCTACGAGCAGTACTTC; CDR3aa: CASSAGLEGYEQYF
abundance: -; d_gene: -; v_gene: TRBV5-1; j_gene: TRBJ1-6; CDR3nt: TGCGCCAGCAGCTTGTATCTCGGGGGGAATTCACCCCTCCACTTT; CDR3aa: CASSLYLGGNSPLHF
abundance: once; d_gene: TRBD1; v_gene: TRBV30; j_gene: TRBJ2-7; CDR3nt: TGTGCCTGGAACCAGGGGGCAGGGGGGCAGTACTTC; CDR3aa: CAWNQGAGGQYF
abundance: once; d_gene: TRBD1; v_gene: TRBV7-2; j_gene: TRBJ1-5; CDR3nt: TGTGCCAGCAGTCGGACAGGGATGGGGCCGTATAGCAATCAGCCCCAGCATTTT; CDR3aa: CASSRTGMGPYSNQPQHF
abundance: -; d_gene: -; v_gene: TRBV7-2; j_gene: TRBJ1-1; CDR3nt: TGTGCCAGCAGCCGCCATGCGGGGTCGGCCGAAGCTTTCTTT; CDR3aa: CASSRHAGSAEAFF
abundance: once; d_gene: -; v_gene: TRBV5-1; j_gene: TRBJ2-3; CDR3nt: TGCGCCAGCAGTTTAGTCGGGCAGGTGGGCACAGATACGCAGTATTTT; CDR3aa: CASSLVGQVGTDTQYF
abundance: few; d_gene: -; v_gene: TRBV2; j_gene: TRBJ1-1; CDR3nt: TGTGCCAGCAGTGAGAGGACTGAAGCTTTCTTT; CDR3aa: CASSERTEAFF
abundance: -; d_gene: -; v_gene: TRBV27; j_gene: TRBJ2-1; CDR3nt: TGTGCCAGCAGTAAGAGCGCGGATAGGAGGGATGAGCAGTTCTTC; CDR3aa: CASSKSADRRDEQFF
abundance: -; d_gene: -; v_gene: TRBV30; j_gene: TRBJ1-2; CDR3nt: TGTGCCGGCCCGGGACGGAACTATGGCTACACCTTC; CDR3aa: CAGPGRNYGYTF
abundance: -; d_gene: -; v_gene: TRBV19; j_gene: TRBJ2-7; CDR3nt: TGTGCCAGCTCCGGCCGGGACGGGGCCTACGAGCAGTACTTC; CDR3aa: CASSGRDGAYEQYF
abundance: -; d_gene: TRBD1; v_gene: TRBV6-5; j_gene: TRBJ2-2; CDR3nt: TGTGCCAGCAGGCCTGGGACAGGATACACCGGGGAGCTGTTTTTT; CDR3aa: CASRPGTGYTGELFF
abundance: -; d_gene: -; v_gene: TRBV9; j_gene: TRBJ2-2; CDR3nt: TGTGCCAGCAGTCCGAATGCCGGGGAGCTGTTTTTT; CDR3aa: CASSPNAGELFF
abundance: -; d_gene: TRBD2; v_gene: TRBV7-3; j_gene: TRBJ2-1; CDR3nt: TGTGCCAGCAGCGACAGCGGGGTCAATGAGCAGTTCTTC; CDR3aa: CASSDSGVNEQFF
abundance: -; d_gene: -; v_gene: TRBV7-2; j_gene: TRBJ1-5; CDR3nt: TGTGCCAGCAGCTTTGTCGGTCAGCCCCAGCATTTT; CDR3aa: CASSFVGQPQHF
abundance: -; d_gene: -; v_gene: TRBV11-2; j_gene: TRBJ2-5; CDR3nt: TGTGCCAGCAGCCCCTCCCCCCAAGAGCAAGAGACCCAGTACTTC; CDR3aa: CASSPSPQEQETQYF
abundance: -; d_gene: TRBD1; v_gene: TRBV6-1; j_gene: TRBJ1-3; CDR3nt: TGTGCCAGCACCGGACAGGCCCCCTCTGGAAACACCATATATTTT; CDR3aa: CASTGQAPSGNTIYF
abundance: -; d_gene: -; v_gene: TRBV9; j_gene: TRBJ2-2; CDR3nt: TGTGCCAGCAGCGTAGCATACACCGGGGAGCTGTTTTTT; CDR3aa: CASSVAYTGELFF
abundance: -; d_gene: TRBD1; v_gene: TRBV19; j_gene: TRBJ1-5; CDR3nt: TGTGCCACGGAAACGGCAGGGGGCGCAGGCAATCAGCCCCAGCATTTT; CDR3aa: CATETAGGAGNQPQHF
abundance: once; d_gene: TRBD1; v_gene: TRBV18; j_gene: TRBJ1-5; CDR3nt: TGTGCCAGCTCACCATCAGGGGGAAGTCAGCCCCAGCATTTT; CDR3aa: CASSPSGGSQPQHF
abundance: -; d_gene: -; v_gene: TRBV18; j_gene: TRBJ1-3; CDR3nt: TGTGCCAGCTCACCACCAGGAACCTACTCTGGAAACACCATATATTTT; CDR3aa: CASSPPGTYSGNTIYF
abundance: -; d_gene: -; v_gene: TRBV7-6; j_gene: TRBJ2-2; CDR3nt: TGTGCCAGCAGCCGAGACAGATTCACCGGGGAGCTGTTTTTT; CDR3aa: CASSRDRFTGELFF
abundance: -; d_gene: -; v_gene: TRBV7-3; j_gene: TRBJ1-1; CDR3nt: TGTGCCAGCAGCCTCCAACAGAACACTGAAGCTTTCTTT; CDR3aa: CASSLQQNTEAFF
abundance: -; d_gene: -; v_gene: TRBV6-6; j_gene: TRBJ1-6; CDR3nt: TGTGCCAGCACCACGCTAGGGAATTCACCCCTCCACTTT; CDR3aa: CASTTLGNSPLHF
abundance: -; d_gene: -; v_gene: TRBV11-2; j_gene: TRBJ1-1; CDR3nt: TGTGCCAGCAGCCCCAACCCCATGAACACTGAAGCTTTCTTT; CDR3aa: CASSPNPMNTEAFF
abundance: -; d_gene: -; v_gene: TRBV27; j_gene: TRBJ1-5; CDR3nt: TGTGCCAGCAGTTCCGGGACGGGCAATCAGCCCCAGCATTTT; CDR3aa: CASSSGTGNQPQHF
abundance: -; d_gene: TRBD2; v_gene: TRBV18; j_gene: TRBJ2-2; CDR3nt: TGTGCCAGCTCACCCCCGGTACTAGCGGGAGGTGCCGGGGAGCTGTTTTTT; CDR3aa: CASSPPVLAGGAGELFF
abundance: -; d_gene: -; v_gene: TRBV4-1; j_gene: TRBJ2-1; CDR3nt: TGCGCCAGCAGCCAATACCTAACTGACGTCTGGAATGAGCAGTTCTTC; CDR3aa: CASSQYLTDVWNEQFF
abundance: -; d_gene: TRBD2; v_gene: TRBV5-1; j_gene: TRBJ2-7; CDR3nt: TGCGCCAGCAGCTCCCTAGCGGGAGCGGGGGAGCAGTACTTC; CDR3aa: CASSSLAGAGEQYF
abundance: -; d_gene: TRBD2; v_gene: TRBV30; j_gene: TRBJ2-1; CDR3nt: TGTGCCTTAATCGGGACTAGCAAACACAATGAGCAGTTCTTC; CDR3aa: CALIGTSKHNEQFF
abundance: -; d_gene: -; v_gene: TRBV23-1; j_gene: TRBJ1-2; CDR3nt: TGCGCCAGCAGTCAACGGACTCCTGAAGGCTACACCTTC; CDR3aa: CASSQRTPEGYTF
abundance: -; d_gene: TRBD1; v_gene: TRBV19; j_gene: TRBJ2-6; CDR3nt: TGTGCCAGTACCGGGGACAGCCGAAAAATCTCTGGGGCCAACGTCCTGACTTTC; CDR3aa: CASTGDSRKISGANVLTF
abundance: -; d_gene: TRBD2; v_gene: TRBV7-9; j_gene: TRBJ2-5; CDR3nt: TGTGCCAGCAGCTCTGGACTAGCGGGGAGTCAAGAGACCCAGTACTTC; CDR3aa: CASSSGLAGSQETQYF
abundance: -; d_gene: TRBD2; v_gene: TRBV4-1; j_gene: TRBJ2-1; CDR3nt: TGCGCCAGCAGCCAAGATGTGACGGGAGGGAGGCAGTTCTTC; CDR3aa: CASSQDVTGGRQFF
abundance: medium-sized; d_gene: -; v_gene: TRBV5-4; j_gene: TRBJ2-3; CDR3nt: TGTGCCAGCAGCTGGGACACAGATACGCAGTATTTT; CDR3aa: CASSWDTDTQYF
abundance: -; d_gene: TRBD1; v_gene: TRBV7-9; j_gene: TRBJ2-7; CDR3nt: TGTGCCAGCAGCCGACAGGGGGCGGGGGAGCAGTACTTC; CDR3aa: CASSRQGAGEQYF
abundance: -; d_gene: TRBD2; v_gene: TRBV2; j_gene: TRBJ2-2; CDR3nt: TGTGCCAGCAGTAGGGGGACTAGCGCCGGGGAGCTGTTTTTT; CDR3aa: CASSRGTSAGELFF